This entry concerns a single T cell receptor beta chain. The antigen is not known. TCRdb redid the calling of the 5' RACE reads with MiXCR, one entry per CDR3 protein. Found here are over 120,000 distinct CDR3 sequences, roughly 6.3% of them singletons; the top ten hold about 2.1%. After removal of 7 bases from V and 7 bases from J, the junction contained 7 bases not matched to a gene. The germline gives CDR1 ENHRY, CDR2 SYGVKD. The length of the CDR3 is 12 residues. This entry is derived from a study of T-cell memory formation after mild COVID-19. Whole-study findings and limits: Memory sampled before infection contained some responding clones, suggesting cross-reactive memory joined.

The chain couples TRBV10-3 to TRBJ2-7; 7 bases match TRBD2. Source material: PBMCs or a T cell subset sorted from them (not recorded which). The sequence was obtained from an adult woman who had mild COVID-19 (a few samples of this study predate the infection). Cell type and time point are not known. Here the CDR3 reads CAIKASGREQYF. Written as DNA, the CDR3 is TGTGCCATCAAGGCTAGCGGTAGGGAGCAGTACTTC.